Listed here is a single T cell receptor (beta chain). Its antigen is still unknown. The entry originates in a study of ipilimumab plus nivolumab after autologous stem cell transplantation. The wider study: Typical patient got 5 ipilimumab doses and fewer than 10 nivolumab doses (median). The DLBCL cohort had primary refractory and relapsed disease, with 18-month progression-free survival of about 82% and 31%. General study findings and limits: TCR repertoire, Treg phenotype and gut microbiota reportedly support more study of this approach.

V lost 2 bases, J lost 0 bases, and 4 bases stayed unmatched. The germline V gene encodes CDR1 MNHEY and CDR2 SMNVEV (reference sequence). The length of the CDR3 is 16 residues. Profiled with immunoSEQ multiplex PCR; TCRdb holds only in-frame clones, not every one. Altogether some 25,000 clones are present, around 83% being singletons, with the ten largest covering around 5.5%. Sequenced here: PBMCs, sampled in a trial of ipilimumab plus nivolumab as post-transplant consolidation. The chain joins TRBV27 to TRBJ2-1; TRBD2 agrees at 7 bases. The TCR was taken from a male donor with diffuse large B-cell lymphoma. This CDR3 reads CASSLGPGGSYNEQFF. In DNA, the CDR3 is TGTGCCAGCAGTTTAGGCCCGGGAGGCTCCTACAATGAGCAGTTCTTC.